This passage covers 20 T cell receptor beta chains from one sample sequenced in a study of patients and donors after allogeneic stem cell transplantation. MiXCR, run by TCRdb on the RT-PCR reads, gives a single entry per CDR3 protein. The table shows about 960,000 distinct CDR3 sequences, with roughly 18% occurring only once. The material sequenced was blood, either unsorted or a sorted T cell fraction (not recorded which). The receptor set was obtained from a human donor who was either an allogeneic HSCT recipient or a stem cell or donor lymphocyte infusion donor (not recorded which). It is not recorded whose cells these are; they may come from a transplant donor.

This clonotype was detected only a few times. V gene TRBV7-9 combines with J gene TRBJ1-1, with 8 bases identical to TRBD1. CDR3 length equals 14 residues. Germline V CDR1 and CDR2: SEHNR, FQNEAQ (reference sequence). The junction had 3 bases not matched to a gene; V was cut back by 3 bases and J by 3 bases. This chain's CDR3 is CASSFRGRDTEAFF. The DNA of the CDR3 is TGTGCCAGCAGCTTCAGGGGGCGCGACACTGAAGCTTTCTTT.

In its sample, this clonotype was seen many times. Germline and junction disagree at one end, which may indicate a read error. The J gene is TRBJ1-3, the V gene TRBV5-1; D gene ambiguous. The CDR3 runs 14 residues. CDR1 and CDR2 from the germline V gene are SGHRS and YFSETQ. CDR3 in amino acids: CASSLTGSGNTIYF. CDR3 nucleotides: TGTGCCAGCAGTTTGACTGGCTCTGGAAACACCATATATTTT.

This clonotype was detected a few times. The V and J genes are TRBV3-1 and TRBJ2-1; D gene uncertain. Per the germline V gene, CDR1 is LGHDT and CDR2 is YNNKEL (reference sequence). The CDR3 covers 14 residues. V was shortened by 6 bases and J by 7 bases, with 16 bases between the two germline ends. This CDR3 reads CASRPSRPGNEQFF. Here the CDR3 DNA reads TGTGCCAGCAGGCCCTCGCGACCCGGGAATGAGCAGTTCTTC.

There are a few counts of this clonotype. This sequence joins TRBV24-1 and TRBJ2-7; D is unclear. The germline gives CDR1 KGHDR, CDR2 SFDVKD. V shed 5 bases and J shed 8 bases, with 12 bases lying between them. This CDR3 contains 12 residues. For the CDR3, the DNA is TGTGCCACCAGTGGACCTACTGAGAAGCAGTACTTC. Protein product: CATSGPTEKQYF.

The chain couples TRBV7-9 to TRBJ2-3; D might be TRBD1 or TRBD2, each matching 6 bases. Germline assignment: CDR1 SEHNR and CDR2 FQNEAQ (reference sequence). This CDR3 has 15 residues. Trimming left V 4 bases short and J 4 bases short, with 15 bases between. CDR3: CASSSLEGGPDTQYF. CDR3 DNA sequence: TGTGCCAGCAGCTCGCTTGAGGGGGGCCCAGATACGCAGTATTTT.

At least ten counts were recorded for this clonotype. V and J are TRBV6-1 and TRBJ2-3, with D possibly called TRBD1 or TRBD2 (6 bases each). Germline V gene lookup returns CDR1 MNHNS and CDR2 SASEGT. The CDR3 loop spans 16 amino acids. Trimming took 5 bases from V and 0 from J, leaving 15 bases between them. The CDR3 bases are TGTGCCAGCAGTAGGGCGGCGGGACATAGCACAGATACGCAGTATTTT. Its translation: CASSRAAGHSTDTQYF.

This clonotype was seen only a few times. The rearrangement links TRBV5-6 to TRBJ2-1; TRBD1 matches 8 bases. V shed 7 bases, J shed 3 bases, and the junction held 12 bases outside the gene matches. Germline V CDR1 and CDR2: SGHDT, YYEEEE. The CDR3 length is 16 residues. This chain's CDR3 is CASYTLAGGDYNEQFF. CDR3 DNA sequence: TGTGCCAGCTATACTCTTGCAGGGGGCGACTACAATGAGCAGTTCTTC.

The gene calls are TRBV5-6 and TRBJ1-4; unclear D gene. V was trimmed by 1 base and J by 8 bases, leaving 9 bases between them. The CDR3 has 13 residues. Germline V gives CDR1 SGHDT, CDR2 YYEEEE. The CDR3 DNA follows: TGTGCCAGCAGCTTGCCCAGTAACGAAAAACTGTTTTTT. The encoded protein is CASSLPSNEKLFF.

J is TRBJ1-6 and V is TRBV7-9; a possible D gene is TRBD1 (5 bases). V was cut by 6 bases and J by 7 bases, with 16 bases left in between. The CDR3 runs to 15 residues. Germline CDR1 and CDR2: SEHNR and FQNEAQ (reference sequence). In DNA, the CDR3 is TGTGCCAGCAGGGGGGACGGCAAAAAAAATTCACCCCTCCACTTT. It is translated as CASRGDGKKNSPLHF. The complete variable domain, with remaining parts taken from reference TRBV7-9 and TRBJ1-6, reads DTGVSQNPRHKITKRGQNVTFRCDPISEHNRLYWYRQTLGQGPEFLTYFQNEAQLEKSRLLSDRFSAERPKGSFSTLEIQRTEQGDSAMYLCASRGDGKKNSPLHFGNGTRLTVT.

This clonotype was detected only a few times. The chain combines TRBV20-1 with TRBJ1-2; D is possibly TRBD1 (5 bases). CDR3 size: 13 residues. Per the germline V gene, CDR1 is DFQATT and CDR2 is SNEGSKA (reference sequence). The V end lost 6 bases, the J end lost 8 bases, and 19 bases lay between the germline ends. CDR3 in DNA: TGCAGTGCCGATGGCGTCATCGGGACCGGCTACACCTTC. It codes for CSADGVIGTGYTF.

The chain joins TRBV2 to TRBJ1-4; 8 bases fit TRBD1. This CDR3 has 13 amino acids. Germline loops: CDR1 SNHLY, CDR2 FYNNEI. Trimming took 7 bases from V and 8 from J; bases not matched to a gene: 6. In nucleotides, the CDR3 is TGTGCCAGCAAAGGCAGGGGGCTGGAAAAACTGTTTTTT. Translation gives CASKGRGLEKLFF.

The table lists this clonotype with a few counts. The rearrangement links TRBV6-5 to TRBJ1-2, with TRBD1 matching 8 bases. Germline V gene sequence: CDR1 MNHEY, CDR2 SVGAGI. CDR3 length equals 15 residues. The trim removed 0 bases at V and 0 bases at J, leaving 0 bases unmatched. The CDR3 loop reads CASSYSTGANYGYTF. In DNA form, the CDR3 reads TGTGCCAGCAGTTACTCGACAGGGGCTAACTATGGCTACACCTTC.

The chain employs TRBV21-1 and TRBJ2-1; the table's D call TRBD2 went unverified against the DNA. TRBV21-1 is designated a pseudogene. There are 17 residues in the CDR3. This CDR3 is CASSNVLEGFSYNEQFF. The CDR3 DNA reads TGTGCCAGCAGCAATGTACTCGAGGGCTTCTCCTACAATGAGCAGTTCTTC.

This sequence joins TRBV18 and TRBJ1-5, with D possibly TRBD1 on 6 matching bases. Trimming pared 2 bases from V and 5 bases from J, leaving 19 bases between. The CDR3 is made up of 17 amino acids. From germline, CDR1 is KGHSH and CDR2 LQKENI. The CDR3 is CASSPFAGVGGYQPQHF. The CDR3 DNA reads as TGTGCCAGCTCACCATTTGCTGGGGTCGGGGGCTATCAGCCCCAGCATTTT.

This clonotype was seen only a few times. The chain has TRBV3-1 and TRBJ2-5; D may be TRBD2 (6 bases). The CDR3 has 16 amino acids. Trimming shortened V by 4 bases and J by 1 base, and 16 bases separated the two germline ends. Germline CDR1 and CDR2: LGHDT and YNNKEL (reference sequence). CDR3: CASSLNLAEPQETQYF. DNA of the CDR3: TGTGCCAGCAGCCTAAACTTAGCGGAGCCCCAAGAGACCCAGTACTTC.

In this sample, this clonotype turned up many times. The J gene is TRBJ2-1, the V gene TRBV12-3 or TRBV12-4, with 7 positions matching TRBD2. The CDR3 sequence is 16 residues long. V lost 3 bases, J lost 0 bases, and 5 bases stayed unmatched. For the CDR3, the DNA is TGTGCCAGCAGTTTTTCCCGCGGGGGCTCCTACAATGAGCAGTTCTTC. Translated, it gives CASSFSRGGSYNEQFF.

This clonotype was found a few times. The chain employs TRBV7-9 and TRBJ2-4; maybe TRBD1 (6 bases). The germline V gene has CDR1 SEHNR and CDR2 FQNEAQ (reference sequence). CDR3 length equals 13 residues. V dropped 5 bases and J dropped 5 bases, with 10 bases sitting between them. The CDR3 nucleotides are TGTGCCAGCAGCCATCGGACAGAAAACATTCAGTACTTC. Its protein product is CASSHRTENIQYF.

This clonotype was seen a handful of times. The chain joins TRBV5-1 to TRBJ2-7, with 7 bases aligning to TRBD2. V was clipped by 7 bases and J by 6 bases; unmatched bases: 10. Germline CDR1 reads SGHRS; CDR2 reads YFSETQ. This CDR3 spans 13 amino acids. The CDR3 bases are TGCGCCAGCCGACTAGCAGGGACGGGCGAGCAGTACTTC. Translation: CASRLAGTGEQYF. Looking up the rest from reference TRBV5-1 and TRBJ2-7 gives the full variable domain: KAGVTQTPRYLIKTRGQQVTLSCSPISGHRSVSWYQQTPGQGLQFLFEYFSETQRNKGNFPGRFSGRQFSNSRSEMNVSTLELGDSALYLCASRLAGTGEQYFGPGTRLTVT.

CDR3 sequence: CASRGFGGTEAFF. The CDR3 nucleotides are TGTGCCAGCAGAGGGTTTGGCGGCACTGAAGCTTTCTTT. This chain connects TRBV7-9 to TRBJ1-1, with no clear D. This CDR3 contains 13 residues. CDR1 SEHNR and CDR2 FQNEAQ come from the germline V gene (reference sequence). V lost 6 bases, J lost 4 bases, and 12 bases lay in between.

This chain uses TRBV5-1 with TRBJ2-5; 9 nucleotides align to TRBD2. This CDR3 is 17 amino acids long. The germline gives CDR1 SGHRS, CDR2 YFSETQ. The J segment lost 5 bases and the V segment lost 0 bases, leaving 11 bases of the junction unmatched. CDR3: CASSLDLRGGRVETQYF. CDR3 DNA: TGCGCCAGCAGCTTGGATCTGCGGGGGGGCCGGGTTGAGACCCAGTACTTC.